This is a list of T cell receptor beta chains from one sample in a study of blood T cell repertoires in COVID-19. Profiling relied on immunoSEQ multiplex PCR, and the TCRdb table lists in-frame clones only, not all of them. The sample comprises about 430,000 clones, around nine tenths of which are singletons, and 1.2% to 1.5% rests with the top ten. Material for sequencing was PBMCs or T cells enriched from blood (not recorded which). These receptors came from a woman under 30 who had been exposed to COVID-19. The CDR3 runs from the conserved cysteine through the conserved F or W. The D gene is left open where the match is weak. For some rows the clone size is stated as once, few or many, or as a class when expanded; others skip it.

NA	TRBV2	TRBJ1-2	NA	TGTGCCAGCACCCAGAACACCTATGGCTACACCTTC	CASTQNTYGYTF
NA	TRBV10-2	TRBJ2-2	TRBD2	TGCGCCAGCAGTGTTTCTAGCGGGACCGGGGAGCTGTTTTTT	CASSVSSGTGELFF
NA	TRBV5-1	TRBJ2-2	NA	TGCGCCAGCAGCTTGGACGGGACTCTGGGCGGGGAGCTGTTTTTT	CASSLDGTLGGELFF
NA	TRBV3-1/TRBV3-2	TRBJ1-3	NA	TGTGCCAGCAGCCAACACGGGACTGGAAACACCATATATTTT	CASSQHGTGNTIYF
NA	TRBV5-6	TRBJ2-7	TRBD2	TGTGCCAGCAGCCACATCGAGGGAGGCGGACTAGCGGGTGAGCAGTACTTC	CASSHIEGGGLAGEQYF
NA	TRBV5-6	TRBJ2-2	NA	TGTGCCAGCAGCTTGGTATCCGGGGAGCTGTTTTTT	CASSLVSGELFF
NA	TRBV28	TRBJ2-2	NA	TGTGCCAGCAAACTACCCCGGGATAGTCACGCCGGGGAGCTGTTTTTT	CASKLPRDSHAGELFF
NA	TRBV7-2	TRBJ2-1	TRBD1	TGTGCCAGCAGCTTGCCCAGGGGGCTCTCGGGCAATGAGCAGTTCTTC	CASSLPRGLSGNEQFF
NA	TRBV7-2	TRBJ2-7	NA	TGTGCCAGCAGCTACGGGACTTACGAGCAGTACTTC	CASSYGTYEQYF
NA	TRBV20-1	TRBJ2-7	NA	TGCAGTGCTAGAGAAGATACACCCCTCGACTTC	CSAREDTPLDF
NA	TRBV7-9	TRBJ2-7	NA	TGTGCCAGCAGCCCATGGACAGCCTATACCTACGAGCAGTACTTC	CASSPWTAYTYEQYF
NA	TRBV6-5	TRBJ2-1	NA	TGTGCCAGCAGTTACAGGAGTGAGCAGTTCTTC	CASSYRSEQFF
NA	TRBV12-3/TRBV12-4	TRBJ1-2	NA	TGTGCCAGCAGCCCCCCACTGAACTATGGCTACACCTTC	CASSPPLNYGYTF
NA	TRBV9	TRBJ1-4	TRBD1	TGTGCCAGCAGCGTAGGAGGAACAGGGGATGAAAAACTGTTTTTT	CASSVGGTGDEKLFF
once	TRBV25-1	TRBJ2-5	NA	TGTGCCAGCAGTGGAACTAGCAGGAGGACCCAGTACTTC	CASSGTSRRTQYF
NA	TRBV15	TRBJ1-5	TRBD1	TGTGCCACCAGCAGAGACAGACAGGGGAACAATCAGCCCCAGCATTTT	CATSRDRQGNNQPQHF
NA	TRBV29-1	TRBJ1-2	TRBD1	TGCAGCGTTGCAAATCAGGGGGCATTAGGCTACACCTTC	CSVANQGALGYTF
NA	TRBV29-1	TRBJ2-3	NA	TGCAGCGTGACTGATTCGGGGGGCACAGATACGCAGTATTTT	CSVTDSGGTDTQYF
NA	TRBV27	TRBJ1-2	NA	TGTGCCAGCAGTTTCGCGAGAAGCCATGGCTACACCTTC	CASSFARSHGYTF
NA	TRBV27	TRBJ1-5	NA	TGTGCCAGCACAATCTCGGGGTATAGCAATCAGCCCCAGCATTTT	CASTISGYSNQPQHF
once	TRBV3-1/TRBV3-2	TRBJ2-7	NA	TGTGCCAGCAGCCAAGACGATCGCCAGGGCCACTACGAGCAGTACTTC	CASSQDDRQGHYEQYF
NA	TRBV19	TRBJ2-7	TRBD1	TGTGCCAGTAGTACCCGCCAAAGACAGGGTGGGGTATACGAGCAGTACTTC	CASSTRQRQGGVYEQYF
NA	TRBV13	TRBJ1-3	NA	TGTGCCAGCAGCTTAGGGGCAGGGCCTATCTCTGGAAACACCATATATTTT	CASSLGAGPISGNTIYF
NA	TRBV28	TRBJ2-7	TRBD1	TGTGCCAGCAGGGAGGGACAGGGGAGATACGAGCAGTACTTC	CASREGQGRYEQYF
NA	TRBV4-1	TRBJ1-1	NA	TGCGCCAGCAGCCAAGTGGTAACAGGGACGTTCACTGAAGCTTTCTTT	CASSQVVTGTFTEAFF
once	TRBV6-5	TRBJ2-7	TRBD2	TGTGCCACCTCACTAGCGGGAAACTCCTACGAGCAGTACTTC	CATSLAGNSYEQYF
few	TRBV6-2/TRBV6-3	TRBJ1-1	TRBD1	TGTGCCAGCAGTGTGACAGGGGGCTCGTTCATGAACACTGAAGCTTTCTTT	CASSVTGGSFMNTEAFF
NA	TRBV2	TRBJ2-3	NA	TGTGCCAGCACTTTTTCGAATAGGGGCAGTAGCACAGATACGCAGTATTTT	CASTFSNRGSSTDTQYF
few	TRBV2	TRBJ2-3	TRBD2	TGTGCCAGCAGACCGGGACTAGCGACAGATACGCAGTATTTT	CASRPGLATDTQYF
NA	TRBV6-9	TRBJ2-1	TRBD2	TGTGCCAGCAGTTATTGGTCGACCGGGACTAGGCCCTACAATGAGCAGTTCTTC	CASSYWSTGTRPYNEQFF
NA	TRBV5-1	TRBJ2-3	NA	TGCGCCAGCAGCCCGGACGGGAGTACAGATACGCAGTATTTT	CASSPDGSTDTQYF
NA	TRBV5-6	TRBJ2-3	NA	TGTGCCAGCAGCCCGATTGACGGGAGCGTGGATACGCAGTATTTT	CASSPIDGSVDTQYF
few	TRBV25-1	TRBJ1-1	TRBD1	TGTGCCAGCGTAAAACAGGGGCCGACGAACACTGAAGCTTTCTTT	CASVKQGPTNTEAFF
NA	TRBV7-2	TRBJ2-5	NA	TGTGCCAGCAGCCCCTTACCCGGGACAAGTCAAGAGACCCAGTACTTC	CASSPLPGTSQETQYF
NA	TRBV10-3	TRBJ2-3	TRBD2	TGTGCCATCAGTGAGCGGCAAAGCGGGGCGGGAGATACGCAGTATTTT	CAISERQSGAGDTQYF
NA	TRBV7-6	TRBJ2-7	NA	TGTGCCAGCAGCCTATATGACGAGCAGTACTTC	CASSLYDEQYF
NA	TRBV18	TRBJ1-5	TRBD1	TGTGCCAGCTCACTAGGGACAGGGGTTGGCAATCAGCCCCAGCATTTT	CASSLGTGVGNQPQHF
NA	TRBV7-6	TRBJ2-7	NA	TGTGCCAGCAGCCCAGGGGAGCTGGGAAACTACGAGCAGTACTTC	CASSPGELGNYEQYF
NA	TRBV30	TRBJ1-6	NA	TGTGCCTGGGTGGGGGGCTCCTATAATTCACCCCTCCACTTT	CAWVGGSYNSPLHF
NA	TRBV5-1	TRBJ2-3	TRBD2	TGCGCCAGCAGCTCGACTAGCGGGGGATCAGGGGATACGCAGTATTTT	CASSSTSGGSGDTQYF
NA	TRBV10-3	TRBJ2-2	TRBD2	TGTGCCATCAGTGACGCTAGCGGGGGAGGCGCCGGGGAGCTGTTTTTT	CAISDASGGGAGELFF
NA	TRBV3-1/TRBV3-2	TRBJ2-7	TRBD2	TGTGCCAGCAGCCAAGCCCACGCCCGGACTAGCGGGAGGCCGCCCGAGCAGTACTTC	CASSQAHARTSGRPPEQYF